This T cell receptor (beta chain) was observed in a study of post-analysis software for immune sequencing data. Unique molecular identifiers were built into the TCR beta cDNA libraries. TCRdb recomputed calls from the PCR reads with MiXCR, one row per CDR3 protein. The profile covers 380,000 or so distinct CDR3 sequences, with less than 35% appearing a single time and roughly 13% taken by the ten largest. The origin of this receptor is a girl under 18 with multiple sclerosis. Specimen: blood.

In DNA form, the CDR3 reads TGTGCCAGCAGTTACGGGACAGGGCTTCCTGATACGCAGTATTTT. It translates to CASSYGTGLPDTQYF. This chain uses TRBV6-5 with TRBJ2-3; 9 bases agree with TRBD1. Germline CDR1 and CDR2: MNHEY and SVGAGI. This CDR3 is built from 15 residues. The ends lost 2 bases at V and 6 bases at J; junction bases unmatched: 6.